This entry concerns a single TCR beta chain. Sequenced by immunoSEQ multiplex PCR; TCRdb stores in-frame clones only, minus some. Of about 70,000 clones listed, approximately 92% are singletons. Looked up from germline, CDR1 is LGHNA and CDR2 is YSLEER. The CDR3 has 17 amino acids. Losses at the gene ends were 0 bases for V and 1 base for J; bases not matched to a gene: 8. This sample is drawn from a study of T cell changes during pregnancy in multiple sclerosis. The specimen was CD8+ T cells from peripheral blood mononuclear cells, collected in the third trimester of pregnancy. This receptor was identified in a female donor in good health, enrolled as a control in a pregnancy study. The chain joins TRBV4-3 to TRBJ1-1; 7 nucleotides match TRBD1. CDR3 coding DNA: TGCGCCAGCAGCCAAGAAAACAGGGGAATAAGGAACACTGAAGCTTTCTTT. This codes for CASSQENRGIRNTEAFF.